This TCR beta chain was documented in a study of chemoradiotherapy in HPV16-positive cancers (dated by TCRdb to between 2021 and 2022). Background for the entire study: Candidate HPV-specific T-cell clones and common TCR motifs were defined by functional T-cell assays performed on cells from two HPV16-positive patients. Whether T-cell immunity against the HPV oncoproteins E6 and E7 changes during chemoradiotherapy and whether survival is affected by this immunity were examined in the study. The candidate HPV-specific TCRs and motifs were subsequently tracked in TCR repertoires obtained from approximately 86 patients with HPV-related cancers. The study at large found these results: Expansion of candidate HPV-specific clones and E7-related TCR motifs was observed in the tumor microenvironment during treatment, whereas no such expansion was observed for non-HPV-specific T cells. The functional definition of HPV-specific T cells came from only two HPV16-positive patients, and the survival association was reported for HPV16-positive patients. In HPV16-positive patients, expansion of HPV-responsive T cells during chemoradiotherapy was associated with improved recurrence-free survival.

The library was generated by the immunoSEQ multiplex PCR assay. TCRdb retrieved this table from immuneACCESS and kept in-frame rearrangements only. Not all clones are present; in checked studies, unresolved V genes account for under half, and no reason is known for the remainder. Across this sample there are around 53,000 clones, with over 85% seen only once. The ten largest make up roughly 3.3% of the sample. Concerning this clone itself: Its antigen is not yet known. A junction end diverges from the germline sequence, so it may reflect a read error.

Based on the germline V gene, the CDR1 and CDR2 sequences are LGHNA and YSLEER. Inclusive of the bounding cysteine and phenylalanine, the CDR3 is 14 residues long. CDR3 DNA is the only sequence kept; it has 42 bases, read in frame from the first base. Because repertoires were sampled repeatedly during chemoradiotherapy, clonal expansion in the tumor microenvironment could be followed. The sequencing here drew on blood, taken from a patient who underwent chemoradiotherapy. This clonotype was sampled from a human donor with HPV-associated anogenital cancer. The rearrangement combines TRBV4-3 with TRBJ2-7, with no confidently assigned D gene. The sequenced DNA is TGCGCCAGCAGCGAAGAGACGGCAGATTACGAGCAGTACTTC. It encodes CASSEETADYEQYF.